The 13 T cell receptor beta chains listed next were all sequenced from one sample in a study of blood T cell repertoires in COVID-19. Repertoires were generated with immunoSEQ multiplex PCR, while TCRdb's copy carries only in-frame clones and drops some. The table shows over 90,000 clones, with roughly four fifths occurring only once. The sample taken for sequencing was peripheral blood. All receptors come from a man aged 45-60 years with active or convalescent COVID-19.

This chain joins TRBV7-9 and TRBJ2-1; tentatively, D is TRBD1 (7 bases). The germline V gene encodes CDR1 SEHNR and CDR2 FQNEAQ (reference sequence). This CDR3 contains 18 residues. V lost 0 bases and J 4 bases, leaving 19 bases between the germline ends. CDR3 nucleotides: TGTGCCAGCAGCTTAGCTTCTGGGGGGACAGACACATACAATGAGCAGTTCTTC. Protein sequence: CASSLASGGTDTYNEQFF.

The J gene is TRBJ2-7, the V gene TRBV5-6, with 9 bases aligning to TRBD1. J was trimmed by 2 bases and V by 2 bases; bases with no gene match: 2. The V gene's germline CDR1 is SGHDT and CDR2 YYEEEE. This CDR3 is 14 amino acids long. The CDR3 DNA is TGTGCCAGCAGCTTAGGACAGGGGCCCTACGAGCAGTACTTC. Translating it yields CASSLGQGPYEQYF.

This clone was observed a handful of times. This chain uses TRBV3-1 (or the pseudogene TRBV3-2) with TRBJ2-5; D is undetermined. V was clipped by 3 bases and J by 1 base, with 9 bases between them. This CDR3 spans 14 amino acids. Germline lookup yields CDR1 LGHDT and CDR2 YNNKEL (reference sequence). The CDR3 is CASSQMVVQETQYF. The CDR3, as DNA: TGTGCCAGCAGCCAGATGGTAGTCCAAGAGACCCAGTACTTC.

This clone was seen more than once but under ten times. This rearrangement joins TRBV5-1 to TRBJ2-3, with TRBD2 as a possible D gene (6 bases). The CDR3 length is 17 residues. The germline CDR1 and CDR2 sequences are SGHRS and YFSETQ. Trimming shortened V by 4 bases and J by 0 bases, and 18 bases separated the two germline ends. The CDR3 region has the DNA TGCGCCAGCAGCCCCGGAGGGACTTCCCCTAGCACAGATACGCAGTATTTT. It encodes CASSPGGTSPSTDTQYF.

The CDR3 protein is CASSGGDPTNEKLFF. The CDR3 region has the DNA TGTGCCAGCAGTGGAGGGGATCCAACTAATGAAAAACTGTTTTTT. V gene TRBV28 combines with J gene TRBJ1-4; possibly TRBD1 for D (5 bases). CDR1 MDHEN and CDR2 SYDVKM come from the germline V gene. CDR3 length equals 15 residues. Trimming took 5 bases from V and 0 from J, leaving 10 bases between them. The entire variable domain, with the rest obtained from reference TRBV28 and TRBJ1-4, is as follows: DVKVTQSSRYLVKRTGEKVFLECVQDMDHENMFWYRQDPGLGLRLIYFSYDVKMKEKGDIPEGYSVSREKKERFSLILESASTNQTSMYLCASSGGDPTNEKLFFGSGTQLSVL.

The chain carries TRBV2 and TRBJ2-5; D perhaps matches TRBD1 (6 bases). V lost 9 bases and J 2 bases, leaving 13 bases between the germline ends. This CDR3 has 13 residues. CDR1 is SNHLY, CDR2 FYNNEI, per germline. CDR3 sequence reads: CASKLQGQETQYF. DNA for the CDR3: TGTGCCAGTAAGCTACAGGGTCAAGAGACCCAGTACTTC.

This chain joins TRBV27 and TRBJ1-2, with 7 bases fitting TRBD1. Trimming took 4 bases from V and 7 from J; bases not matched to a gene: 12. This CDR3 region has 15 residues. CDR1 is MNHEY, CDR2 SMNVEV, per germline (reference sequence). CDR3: CASSSQGGPASGYTF. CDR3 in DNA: TGTGCCAGCAGTTCTCAAGGGGGCCCGGCCTCTGGCTACACCTTC.

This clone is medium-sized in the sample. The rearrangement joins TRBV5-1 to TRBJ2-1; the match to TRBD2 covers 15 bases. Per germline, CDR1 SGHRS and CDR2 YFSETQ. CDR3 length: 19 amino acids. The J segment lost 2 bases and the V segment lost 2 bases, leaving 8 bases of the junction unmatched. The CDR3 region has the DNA TGCGCCAGCAGCTTATGGGGACTAGCGGGGGGTATCGCCTACAATGAGCAGTTCTTC. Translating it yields CASSLWGLAGGIAYNEQFF.

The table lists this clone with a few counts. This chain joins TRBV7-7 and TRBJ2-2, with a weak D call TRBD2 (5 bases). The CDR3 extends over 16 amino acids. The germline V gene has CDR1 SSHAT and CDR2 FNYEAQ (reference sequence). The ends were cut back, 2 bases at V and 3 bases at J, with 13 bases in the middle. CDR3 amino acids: CASSLSPGSDTGELFF. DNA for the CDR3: TGTGCCAGCAGCTTAAGTCCGGGGTCGGACACCGGGGAGCTGTTTTTT.

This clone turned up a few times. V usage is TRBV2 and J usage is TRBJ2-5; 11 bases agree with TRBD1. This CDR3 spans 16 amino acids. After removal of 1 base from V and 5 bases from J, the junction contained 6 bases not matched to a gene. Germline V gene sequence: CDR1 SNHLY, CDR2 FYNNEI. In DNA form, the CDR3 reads TGTGCCAGCAGTGAAGTAGGACAGGGGGCAAGGGAGACCCAGTACTTC. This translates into CASSEVGQGARETQYF.

The chain's CDR3 is CASTKLDRALGELFF. CDR3 nucleotides: TGTGCCAGCACCAAATTGGACAGGGCGCTCGGGGAGCTGTTTTTT. The chain joins TRBV2 to TRBJ2-2; 8 nucleotides match TRBD1. V dropped 7 bases and J dropped 7; count of bases not matched to a gene: 11. The CDR3 is 15 amino acids. Germline V CDR1 and CDR2: SNHLY, FYNNEI.

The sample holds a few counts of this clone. The CDR3: CASSLRPGQGSSGANVLTF. CDR3 DNA sequence: TGTGCCAGCAGCCTTCGGCCGGGACAGGGGAGCTCTGGGGCCAACGTCCTGACTTTC. This sequence joins TRBV11-2 and TRBJ2-6; 10 bases match TRBD1. CDR1 is SGHAT, CDR2 FQNNGV, per germline. The junction had 10 bases not matched to a gene; V was cut back by 5 bases and J by 0 bases. The length of the CDR3 is 19 residues.

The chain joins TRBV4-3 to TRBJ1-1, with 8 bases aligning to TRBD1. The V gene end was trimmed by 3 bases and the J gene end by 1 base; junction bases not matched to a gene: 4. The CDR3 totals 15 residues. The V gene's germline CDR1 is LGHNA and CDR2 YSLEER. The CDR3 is CASSHGQGRNTEAFF. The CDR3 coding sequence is TGCGCCAGCAGCCACGGACAGGGCCGGAACACTGAAGCTTTCTTT.